One T cell receptor (beta chain) is described in this entry. Its antigen is unidentified. The data were obtained in a study of siplizumab effects on memory and regulatory T cells. Study-wide findings and caveats: Naive T cells appeared more diverse than memory cells and seemed to be major alloresponse contributors.

Germline V gene data show CDR1 as SQVTM and CDR2 as ANQGSEA. The CDR3 extends over 13 amino acids. Trimming took off 0 bases at V and 5 bases at J, with 10 bases between the two ends. Assay used: immunoSEQ multiplex PCR; TCRdb lists only in-frame clones, some missing. The repertoire includes roughly 100,000 clones, about 94% of them detected once, and roughly 0.62% sits in the top ten. This clonotype was obtained from a human donor in good health. The sequenced sample consisted of Tregs sorted from blood. The chain is built from TRBV29-1 and TRBJ1-1, with a possible D match to TRBD1 (5 bases). The CDR3 is CSVEDLGDTEAFF. CDR3 sequence (DNA): TGCAGCGTTGAAGATCTAGGGGATACTGAAGCTTTCTTT.